This entry lists 20 T cell receptor beta chains sequenced from one sample in a study of T cell repertoires in cytomegalovirus infection (dated by TCRdb to the late 2010s). Their target antigens are unknown. The sequencer listed for this sample is Illumina HiSeq 1500. TCRdb cleaned the public reads at Q25 with fastp, built clones with MiXCR and kept in-frame beta chains. Identical CDR3 protein sequences are pooled into one entry, listed with their most common genes and DNA. This sample comprises about 700,000 distinct CDR3 sequences, around a third of them detected only once. About 20% of the sample rests with the top ten. The treatment or condition label of this sample denotes: in vitro stimulation with specific CMV peptide epitopes to enrich CMV-specific T cells. Sample: cultured PBMCs, taken from culture after CMV antigen stimulation. The receptors were sampled from a human donor in good health (CMV status not recorded). Some clones in this sample may be carry-over from other donors' samples.

V is TRBV29-1 and J is TRBJ2-5; possibly TRBD2 for D (6 bases). V lost 4 bases and J 5 bases, leaving 14 bases between the germline ends. Per germline, CDR1 SQVTM and CDR2 ANQGSEA. This CDR3 has 13 residues. The CDR3 loop is CSVGLGRGETQYF. CDR3 nucleotides: TGCAGCGTTGGGTTGGGGCGGGGTGAGACCCAGTACTTC.

This clonotype was recorded many times. The chain is built from TRBV7-2 and TRBJ2-3; D gene uncertain. This CDR3 contains 12 residues. Trimming pared 3 bases from V and 2 bases from J, leaving 3 bases between. The V gene's germline CDR1 is SGHTA and CDR2 FQGNSA. The CDR3 loop is CASSFYTDTQYF. The DNA of the CDR3 is TGTGCCAGCAGCTTCTACACAGATACGCAGTATTTT.

This clonotype showed up just a few times. V is TRBV19 and J is TRBJ1-1; D remains unclear. V lost 2 bases, J lost 5 bases, and 15 bases lay in between. Germline V CDR1 and CDR2: LNHDA, SQIVND (reference sequence). This CDR3 spans 15 amino acids. CDR3 protein: CASSISVAVKTEAFF. The CDR3 DNA is TGTGCCAGTAGTATATCGGTGGCAGTCAAAACTGAAGCTTTCTTT.

The gene calls are TRBV19 and TRBJ1-4, with 10 bases lining up with TRBD1. This CDR3 spans 14 amino acids. Trimming at V came to 7 bases and at J to 11 bases, leaving 10 bases not matched to a gene. Germline values: CDR1 LNHDA, CDR2 SQIVND (reference sequence). The CDR3 loop is CASKFTGQGYKLFF. The CDR3 DNA is TGTGCCAGTAAATTCACGGGACAGGGGTACAAACTGTTTTTT.

In its sample, this clonotype was seen a few times. The chain carries TRBV7-2 and TRBJ2-3, with D unclear. Germline assignment: CDR1 SGHTA and CDR2 FQGNSA. Deletions cut 10 bases from V and 2 bases from J, with 10 bases between. The CDR3 has 12 residues. Here the CDR3 DNA reads TGTGCCAACGTAAAGAACACAGATACGCAGTATTTT. Translated: CANVKNTDTQYF. Filled out from reference TRBV7-2 and TRBJ2-3, the complete variable domain reads GAGVSQSPSNKVTEKGKDVELRCDPISGHTALYWYRQSLGQGLEFLIYFQGNSAPDKSGLPSDRFSAERTGGSVSTLTIQRTQQEDSAVYLCANVKNTDTQYFGPGTRLTVL.

This clonotype was picked up many times. V is TRBV7-2 and J is TRBJ2-7, with D possibly TRBD2 on 6 matching bases. Germline V lookup: CDR1 SGHTA, CDR2 FQGNSA. This CDR3 is built from 14 residues. V lost 5 bases, J lost 3 bases, and 14 bases lay in between. CDR3 bases: TGTGCCAGCAGCCTACGGACGGGAGACTACGAGCAGTACTTC. This sequence encodes CASSLRTGDYEQYF. Together with reference TRBV7-2 and TRBJ2-7, the CDR3 gives the full variable domain: GAGVSQSPSNKVTEKGKDVELRCDPISGHTALYWYRQSLGQGLEFLIYFQGNSAPDKSGLPSDRFSAERTGGSVSTLTIQRTQQEDSAVYLCASSLRTGDYEQYFGPGTRLTVT.

The rearrangement joins TRBV6-5 to TRBJ2-7; no clear D. V was pared by 4 bases and J by 0 bases, with 16 bases between. This CDR3 is built from 16 residues. Germline loops: CDR1 MNHEY, CDR2 SVGAGI. The CDR3 here is CASSFAPGLSSYEQYF. The CDR3 DNA sequence: TGTGCCAGCAGTTTCGCCCCGGGCCTCTCCTCCTACGAGCAGTACTTC.

The rearrangement uses TRBV19 and TRBJ1-5, with unresolved D. This CDR3 comprises 12 residues. Trimming took 5 bases from V and 6 from J, leaving 8 bases between them. Germline V CDR1 and CDR2: LNHDA, SQIVND (reference sequence). The CDR3 loop reads CASSELAQPQHF. The CDR3, as DNA: TGTGCCAGTAGTGAGCTAGCTCAGCCCCAGCATTTT. The variable domain in full, with the rest retrieved from reference TRBV19 and TRBJ1-5, is DGGITQSPKYLFRKEGQNVTLSCEQNLNHDAMYWYRQDPGQGLRLIYYSQIVNDFQKGDIAEGYSVSREKKESFPLTVTSAQKNPTAFYLCASSELAQPQHFGDGTRLSIL.

The chain combines TRBV29-1 with TRBJ1-1; D is unclear. Trimming pared 8 bases from V and 1 base from J, leaving 8 bases between. The CDR3 is 11 residues long. The V gene's germline CDR1 is SQVTM and CDR2 ANQGSEA. The CDR3 DNA sequence: TGCAGCTTCTCGGAGAACACTGAAGCTTTCTTT. Translating it yields CSFSENTEAFF.

In its sample, this clonotype was seen a few times. The junction does not match germline at one end; this may be a read error. The rearrangement uses TRBV2 and TRBJ1-2, with D tentatively TRBD1 (5 bases). The CDR3 has 14 residues. Looked up from germline, CDR1 is SNHLY and CDR2 is FYNNEI. Here the CDR3 reads CASSEGSGSYGYTF. CDR3 sequence (DNA): TGTGCCAGCAGCGAAGGATCAGGGTCCTATGGCTACACCTTC.

The CDR3 sequence is CSATPFSYEQYF. The CDR3 nucleotides are TGCAGTGCGACCCCTTTCTCCTACGAGCAGTACTTC. The rearrangement joins TRBV20-1 to TRBJ2-7; D is uncertain. Trimming took 6 bases from V and 0 from J, leaving 9 bases between them. The CDR3 consists of 12 residues. CDR1 is DFQATT, CDR2 SNEGSKA, per germline (reference sequence).

The chain carries TRBV18 and TRBJ1-4; D call uncertain. CDR1 is KGHSH and CDR2 is LQKENI in the germline V gene. The CDR3 length is 13 residues. Trimming left V 5 bases short and J 5 bases short, with 9 bases between. The CDR3 spells CASSSIENEKLFF. The CDR3 bases are TGTGCCAGCTCATCTATCGAAAATGAAAAACTGTTTTTT.

This chain connects TRBV7-9 to TRBJ2-1; D call uncertain. Trimming cost V 1 base and J 2 bases, with 12 bases left between them. This CDR3 has 16 amino acids. Germline V gives CDR1 SEHNR, CDR2 FQNEAQ (reference sequence). The CDR3 loop is CASSLVRGSTYNEQFF. CDR3 sequence (DNA): TGTGCCAGCAGCTTAGTCCGAGGCTCCACCTACAATGAGCAGTTCTTC.

This clonotype was seen only a few times. The V gene is TRBV29-1, the J gene TRBJ2-1, with 7 bases matching TRBD2. CDR1 is SQVTM and CDR2 is ANQGSEA in the germline V gene. Trimming at V came to 0 bases and at J to 0 bases, leaving 5 bases not matched to a gene. This CDR3 spans 16 amino acids. The CDR3 reads CSVEDYGGGSYNEQFF. The CDR3 DNA is TGCAGCGTTGAAGATTACGGCGGGGGCTCCTACAATGAGCAGTTCTTC.

V is TRBV11-2 and J is TRBJ2-6, with D maybe TRBD1 (6 bases). CDR1 and CDR2 (germline): SGHAT, FQNNGV. The CDR3 is made up of 18 amino acids. Trimming took 6 bases from V and 2 from J, leaving 20 bases between them. In DNA, the CDR3 is TGTGCCAGCAGGAGACCGGGCCAAGGACAGACTGGGGCCAACGTCCTGACTTTC. It yields the protein CASRRPGQGQTGANVLTF.

The genes are TRBV18 and TRBJ1-4; D is possibly TRBD1 (5 bases). The CDR3 sequence is 15 residues long. The germline V and J ends were trimmed by 0 bases and 7 bases, with 12 bases remaining between them. Germline CDR1 and CDR2: KGHSH and LQKENI. The CDR3 DNA sequence: TGTGCCAGCTCACCACCGGGGGTTCTCGGTGAAAAACTGTTTTTT. Encoded protein: CASSPPGVLGEKLFF.

This chain connects TRBV19 to TRBJ1-6; 8 nucleotides line up with TRBD1. V trimming: 5 bases; J trimming: 5 bases; junction bases outside the gene matches: 5. Germline assignment: CDR1 LNHDA and CDR2 SQIVND (reference sequence). The CDR3 sequence is 15 residues long. Written as DNA, the CDR3 is TGTGCCAGTAGTGACAGGGGCGCCCATAATTCACCCCTCCACTTT. Protein sequence: CASSDRGAHNSPLHF.

V is TRBV28 and J is TRBJ2-7; 9 bases align to TRBD1. The CDR3 has 16 amino acids. Germline-derived CDR1 and CDR2 are MDHEN and SYDVKM. Trimming at V came to 5 bases and at J to 3 bases, leaving 11 bases not matched to a gene. Here the CDR3 reads CASSMGTGTGYYEQYF. The CDR3, as DNA: TGTGCCAGCAGTATGGGAACCGGGACAGGGTACTACGAGCAGTACTTC.

J is TRBJ2-2 and V is TRBV6-2 or TRBV6-3; 12 bases match TRBD2. The germline gives CDR1 MNHEY, CDR2 SVGEGT. CDR3 length: 21 residues. Trimming at V came to 9 bases and at J to 2 bases, leaving 22 bases not matched to a gene. The CDR3 spells CARDGLPSTSGSVKNTGELFF. The CDR3 nucleotides are TGTGCCAGGGATGGACTGCCGTCGACTAGCGGGAGTGTTAAAAACACCGGGGAGCTGTTTTTT.

This clonotype was counted ten times or more. J is TRBJ2-1 and V is TRBV7-2; D unclear. The CDR3 covers 13 residues. V was clipped by 3 bases and J by 5 bases, with 8 bases between them. Germline values: CDR1 SGHTA, CDR2 FQGNSA. CDR3 nucleotide sequence: TGTGCCAGCAGCTTTCGGAGTGACAATGAGCAGTTCTTC. Its protein product is CASSFRSDNEQFF. Full variable domain (remainder filled in from reference TRBV7-2 and TRBJ2-1): GAGVSQSPSNKVTEKGKDVELRCDPISGHTALYWYRQSLGQGLEFLIYFQGNSAPDKSGLPSDRFSAERTGGSVSTLTIQRTQQEDSAVYLCASSFRSDNEQFFGPGTRLTVL.